Following are 15 T cell receptor beta chains from one sample sequenced in a study of blood T cell repertoires in COVID-19. Only in-frame clones appear in the TCRdb table, and some are missing; sequencing was by immunoSEQ multiplex PCR. Of about 55,000 clones listed, about 88% are singletons. Sequences were obtained from peripheral blood. The receptors shown here come from a man aged 55 to 70 with active COVID-19.

This clone was seen only once. The chain combines TRBV5-1 with TRBJ1-4; 10 bases agree with TRBD1. The CDR3 runs to 20 residues. After removal of 0 bases from V and 2 bases from J, the junction contained 13 bases not matched to a gene. Per the germline V gene, CDR1 is SGHRS and CDR2 is YFSETQ. The CDR3 DNA follows: TGCGCCAGCAGCTTGGCCGGGACAGGGGTAAATAAAAGGACTAATGAAAAACTGTTTTTT. This translates into CASSLAGTGVNKRTNEKLFF.

This clone came up once. The chain is built from TRBV6-1 and TRBJ2-1; TRBD2 matches 10 bases. The CDR3 length is 16 residues. Germline assignment: CDR1 MNHNS and CDR2 SASEGT. The junction had 3 bases not matched to a gene; V was cut back by 1 base and J by 3 bases. Written as DNA, the CDR3 is TGTGCCAGCAGTGAAGAGACTAGCGGGTTCTACAATGAGCAGTTCTTC. Translation gives CASSEETSGFYNEQFF.

V gene TRBV19 combines with J gene TRBJ1-1; weak D call: TRBD1 (6 bases). CDR3 length equals 15 residues. Germline CDR1 and CDR2: LNHDA and SQIVND (reference sequence). Trimming left V 5 bases short and J 4 bases short, with 17 bases between. Written as DNA, the CDR3 is TGTGCCAGTAGTGCTACCTCAGGGGTAGCCACTGAAGCTTTCTTT. It yields the protein CASSATSGVATEAFF.

The chain uses TRBV4-2 and TRBJ2-1, with unresolved D. The germline V and J ends were trimmed by 0 bases and 11 bases, with 11 bases remaining between them. The CDR3 loop spans 13 amino acids. From germline, CDR1 is LGHNA and CDR2 YNFKEQ. CDR3 protein: CASSQELNTKQFF. As DNA, the CDR3 is TGTGCCAGCAGCCAAGAACTGAATACTAAGCAGTTCTTC.

This chain uses TRBV6-1 with TRBJ1-5; the D gene is possibly TRBD1 (5 bases). The CDR3 totals 18 residues. The germline CDR1 and CDR2 sequences are MNHNS and SASEGT. V was trimmed by 1 base and J by 1 base, leaving 17 bases between them. CDR3 DNA: TGTGCCAGCAGTGAAGAAGCTTTCGGCGGGGGAAGCAATCAGCCCCAGCATTTT. This translates into CASSEEAFGGGSNQPQHF.

The DNA for the CDR3 is TGCGCCAGCAGCGCAACTAGCGGGAGGGCCTCAGGGGGCGAGCAGTACTTC. It specifies CASSATSGRASGGEQYF. The rearrangement links TRBV5-1 to TRBJ2-7; 13 bases match TRBD2. V lost 4 bases, J lost 6 bases, and 13 bases stayed unmatched. This CDR3 comprises 17 residues. The V gene's germline CDR1 is SGHRS and CDR2 YFSETQ.

The V call is TRBV6-5, the J call TRBJ1-4; TRBD1 is a possible D gene (5 bases). Looked up from germline, CDR1 is MNHEY and CDR2 is SVGAGI. This CDR3 comprises 14 residues. V was trimmed by 5 bases and J by 2 bases, leaving 9 bases between them. Written as DNA, the CDR3 is TGTGCCAGCAGTAGGACACGTACTAATGAAAAACTGTTTTTT. As protein: CASSRTRTNEKLFF.

V usage is TRBV11-2 and J usage is TRBJ2-3; D is perhaps TRBD1 (7 bases). V shed 5 bases and J shed 0 bases, with 12 bases lying between them. Looked up from germline, CDR1 is SGHAT and CDR2 is FQNNGV. This CDR3 is 15 amino acids long. Here the CDR3 reads CASSEQGTSTDTQYF. DNA of the CDR3: TGTGCCAGCAGCGAACAGGGGACTAGCACAGATACGCAGTATTTT.

CDR3 residues: CASSLERQGVSEKLFF. The CDR3 nucleotides are TGTGCCAGCAGCTTAGAACGACAGGGGGTTTCGGAAAAACTGTTTTTT. The V gene is TRBV11-2, the J gene TRBJ1-4; 9 bases match TRBD1. Germline values: CDR1 SGHAT, CDR2 FQNNGV. The CDR3 runs to 16 residues. Trimming cost V 0 bases and J 8 bases; bases outside gene matches: 7.

This chain links TRBV18 with TRBJ1-1; 7 nucleotides align to TRBD1. V was pared by 5 bases and J by 5 bases, with 5 bases of the junction left unmatched. From germline, CDR1 is KGHSH and CDR2 LQKENI. This CDR3 has 13 residues. The CDR3 sequence: CASSTGERTEAFF. CDR3 nucleotide sequence: TGTGCCAGCTCAACAGGGGAGAGAACTGAAGCTTTCTTT. The whole variable domain, remainder taken from reference TRBV18 and TRBJ1-1, is NAGVMQNPRHLVRRRGQEARLRCSPMKGHSHVYWYRQLPEEGLKFMVYLQKENIIDESGMPKERFSAEFPKEGPSILRIQQVVRGDSAAYFCASSTGERTEAFFGQGTRLTVV.

The chain recombines TRBV6-5 with TRBJ1-1; TRBD1 agrees at 8 bases. The germline V gene encodes CDR1 MNHEY and CDR2 SVGAGI. The CDR3 loop spans 14 amino acids. V dropped 6 bases and J dropped 4; count of bases not matched to a gene: 7. CDR3 in DNA: TGTGCCAGCAGAGCACAGGGGGGGGGCACTGAAGCTTTCTTT. Encoded protein: CASRAQGGGTEAFF.

CDR3 DNA sequence: TGCAGCGTCACCCCATTACAGGGGGCAGAACGGGGCTACACCTTC. Its protein is CSVTPLQGAERGYTF. J is TRBJ1-2 and V is TRBV29-1; TRBD1 matches at 9 bases. The ends lost 6 bases at V and 8 bases at J; junction bases unmatched: 16. This CDR3 spans 15 amino acids. CDR1 SQVTM and CDR2 ANQGSEA come from the germline V gene.

This rearrangement joins TRBV4-1 to TRBJ2-7, with TRBD1 matching 7 bases. The CDR3 contains 16 residues. Germline CDR1 MGHRA, CDR2 YSYEKL. V lost 1 base and J lost 0; bases outside the gene matches: 6. CDR3 residues: CASSQVQGPDSYEQYF. CDR3 nucleotide sequence: TGCGCCAGCAGCCAAGTACAGGGGCCCGACTCCTACGAGCAGTACTTC.

The chain recombines TRBV19 with TRBJ2-3; 7 bases map to TRBD2. Germline V gene lookup returns CDR1 LNHDA and CDR2 SQIVND (reference sequence). Trimming at V came to 3 bases and at J to 5 bases, leaving 8 bases not matched to a gene. The CDR3 is 15 residues long. This CDR3 reads CASSIGSGREDTQYF. DNA of the CDR3: TGTGCCAGTAGTATCGGTAGCGGGCGGGAAGATACGCAGTATTTT. The full variable domain, in which reference TRBV19 and TRBJ2-3 provide the parts outside the CDR3, is DGGITQSPKYLFRKEGQNVTLSCEQNLNHDAMYWYRQDPGQGLRLIYYSQIVNDFQKGDIAEGYSVSREKKESFPLTVTSAQKNPTAFYLCASSIGSGREDTQYFGPGTRLTVL.

Only a few counts were recorded for this clone. The chain recombines TRBV6-4 with TRBJ2-7; 8 bases match TRBD1. Trimming removed 1 base from V and 4 bases from J; junction bases left unmatched: 6. This CDR3 region has 15 residues. The germline V gene has CDR1 MRHNA and CDR2 SNTAGT. CDR3 sequence: CASSDFAGGNYEQYF. DNA for the CDR3: TGTGCCAGCAGTGACTTCGCAGGGGGCAATTACGAGCAGTACTTC.